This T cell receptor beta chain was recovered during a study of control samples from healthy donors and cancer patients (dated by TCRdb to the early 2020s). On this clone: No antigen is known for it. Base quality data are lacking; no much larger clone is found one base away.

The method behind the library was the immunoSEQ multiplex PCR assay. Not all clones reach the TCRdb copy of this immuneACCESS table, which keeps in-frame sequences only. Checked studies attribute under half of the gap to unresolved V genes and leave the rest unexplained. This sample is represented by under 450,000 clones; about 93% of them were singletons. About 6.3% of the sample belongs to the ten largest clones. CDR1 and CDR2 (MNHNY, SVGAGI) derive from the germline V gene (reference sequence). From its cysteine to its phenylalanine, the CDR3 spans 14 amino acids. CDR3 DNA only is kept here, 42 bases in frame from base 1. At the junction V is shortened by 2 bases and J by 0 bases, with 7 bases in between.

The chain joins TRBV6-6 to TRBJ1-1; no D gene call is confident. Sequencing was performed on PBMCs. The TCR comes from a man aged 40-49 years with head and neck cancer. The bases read TGTGCCAGCAGTTACGAGCAGCTGAACACTGAAGCTTTCTTT. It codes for CASSYEQLNTEAFF.